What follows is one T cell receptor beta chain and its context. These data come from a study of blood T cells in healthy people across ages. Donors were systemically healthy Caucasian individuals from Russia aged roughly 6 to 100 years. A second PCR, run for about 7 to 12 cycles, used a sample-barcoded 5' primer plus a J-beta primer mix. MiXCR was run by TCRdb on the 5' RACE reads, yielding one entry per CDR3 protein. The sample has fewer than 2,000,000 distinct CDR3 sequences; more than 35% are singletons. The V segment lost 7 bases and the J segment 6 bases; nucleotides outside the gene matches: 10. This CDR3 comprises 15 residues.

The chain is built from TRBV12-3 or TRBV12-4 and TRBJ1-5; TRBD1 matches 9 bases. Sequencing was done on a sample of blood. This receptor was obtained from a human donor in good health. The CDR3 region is CASTGGGTGLQPQHF. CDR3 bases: TGTGCCAGCACCGGGGGCGGGACAGGGCTTCAGCCCCAGCATTTT.